These 32 T cell receptor beta chains were all obtained from the same sample, sequenced in a study of T cell repertoires in cytomegalovirus infection. No cognate antigen is known for these TCRs. MiXCR, run by TCRdb on the reads, gives a single entry per CDR3 protein. The table shows roughly 920,000 distinct CDR3 sequences, with around 30% occurring only once. Sequencing was performed on cultured CD8+ T cells from PBMCs, taken from culture after CMV antigen stimulation. The receptors stem from a human donor in good health (CMV status not recorded). Some clones in this sample may be carry-over from other donors' samples.

This clonotype was seen a few times. The V call is TRBV6-5, the J call TRBJ1-1; D perhaps matches TRBD1 (6 bases). CDR1 MNHEY and CDR2 SVGAGI come from the germline V gene. This CDR3 has 14 amino acids. The germline V and J ends were trimmed by 4 bases and 5 bases, with 14 bases remaining between them. In DNA form, the CDR3 reads TGTGCCAGCAGTTTGACTCACAGGGATACTGAAGCTTTCTTT. It translates to CASSLTHRDTEAFF.

J is TRBJ2-3 and V is TRBV29-1; no definite D call. Germline V gene data show CDR1 as SQVTM and CDR2 as ANQGSEA. The CDR3 sequence is 15 residues long. The CDR3 is CSLTVRTFYTDTQYF. CDR3 DNA sequence: TGCAGTCTTACTGTACGGACCTTTTACACAGATACGCAGTATTTT.

The table lists this clonotype with a few counts. The rearrangement uses TRBV20-1 and TRBJ2-1, with TRBD2 identical over 9 bases. The V segment lost 3 bases and the J segment 5 bases; nucleotides outside the gene matches: 5. This CDR3 spans 14 amino acids. Germline loops: CDR1 DFQATT, CDR2 SNEGSKA (reference sequence). The CDR3 loop reads CSASPSGVNNEQFF. Here the CDR3 DNA reads TGCAGTGCTAGCCCTAGCGGGGTTAACAATGAGCAGTTCTTC.

A few counts support this clonotype. The rearrangement uses TRBV6-1 and TRBJ2-7; D is possibly TRBD2 (5 bases). V lost 5 bases, J lost 4 bases, and 21 bases lay in between. Per the germline V gene, CDR1 is MNHNS and CDR2 is SASEGT. The CDR3 contains 16 residues. The CDR3 reads CASSYSSFDRGYEQYF. The DNA of the CDR3 is TGTGCCAGCAGTTATTCATCGTTCGACCGAGGGTACGAGCAGTACTTC.

This clonotype appeared many times. The chain couples TRBV7-2 to TRBJ2-5; 7 bases align to TRBD1. The CDR3 consists of 15 residues. Germline loops: CDR1 SGHTA, CDR2 FQGNSA. V lost 4 bases and J lost 4; bases outside the gene matches: 9. CDR3 protein: CASSSRDSILETQYF. The DNA of the CDR3 is TGTGCCAGCAGCTCAAGGGACAGTATTTTAGAGACCCAGTACTTC.

This clonotype was picked up a small number of times. J is TRBJ2-1 and V is TRBV19; 7 positions match TRBD1. Unmatched junction bases numbered 3, after V lost 0 bases and J lost 1 base. In germline, CDR1 is LNHDA, CDR2 SQIVND (reference sequence). CDR3 length equals 16 residues. The chain's CDR3 is CASSIDQGVSYNEQFF. Written as DNA, the CDR3 is TGTGCCAGTAGTATAGATCAGGGGGTTTCCTACAATGAGCAGTTCTTC.

In its sample, this clonotype was seen a few times. The chain carries TRBV7-9 and TRBJ2-7; weak D call: TRBD1 (5 bases). V lost 1 base to trimming and J lost 3 bases, with 10 bases between them. The CDR3 totals 14 residues. Germline assignment: CDR1 SEHNR and CDR2 FQNEAQ (reference sequence). CDR3 loop: CASSLVGRVYEQYF. The CDR3 DNA sequence: TGTGCCAGCAGCTTAGTGGGCAGGGTCTACGAGCAGTACTTC.

V is TRBV29-1 and J is TRBJ2-3; D is unclear. The V end lost 3 bases, the J end lost 5 bases, and 6 bases lay between the germline ends. From germline, CDR1 is SQVTM and CDR2 ANQGSEA. The CDR3 is 11 amino acids. CDR3: CSVDKGDTQYF. CDR3 DNA: TGCAGCGTTGATAAGGGAGATACGCAGTATTTT.

The chain carries TRBV7-6 and TRBJ2-1; D is unresolved. There are 14 residues in the CDR3. Germline lookup yields CDR1 SGHVS and CDR2 FNYEAQ. V gave up 8 bases and J gave up 3 bases, with 14 bases separating them. CDR3 sequence: CASAQTGNYNEQFF. The CDR3 DNA follows: TGTGCCAGCGCCCAGACGGGCAACTACAATGAGCAGTTCTTC.

CDR3 sequence reads: CASSTKFAGQVSYEQYF. As DNA, the CDR3 is TGTGCCAGCAGTACTAAATTTGCGGGACAGGTCTCCTACGAGCAGTACTTC. This chain joins TRBV6-1 and TRBJ2-7, with 8 bases aligning to TRBD1. The CDR3 extends over 17 amino acids. The germline V gene encodes CDR1 MNHNS and CDR2 SASEGT. J gave up 0 bases and V 5 bases, and 12 bases lay outside the gene matches.

The gene calls are TRBV5-5 and TRBJ2-7; TRBD1 matches 10 bases. Germline V gene sequence: CDR1 SGHKS, CDR2 YYEKEE (reference sequence). This CDR3 is built from 16 residues. V gave up 2 bases and J gave up 5 bases; unmatched junction bases: 10. The CDR3 reads CASSLSTGGKDHEQYV. Here the CDR3 DNA reads TGTGCCAGCAGCTTATCGACAGGGGGCAAAGACCACGAGCAGTACGTC.

This chain uses TRBV19 with TRBJ1-1, with TRBD1 matching over 7 bases. Looked up from germline, CDR1 is LNHDA and CDR2 is SQIVND (reference sequence). Trimming at V came to 8 bases and at J to 0 bases, leaving 3 bases not matched to a gene. This CDR3 spans 13 amino acids. The CDR3, as DNA: TGTGCCAGTGGGGACAGACTGAACACTGAAGCTTTCTTT. This sequence encodes CASGDRLNTEAFF.

The V and J genes are TRBV25-1 and TRBJ1-2; 8 bases agree with TRBD1. The junction had 7 bases not matched to a gene; V was cut back by 4 bases and J by 0 bases. CDR3 size: 16 residues. CDR1 and CDR2 from the germline V gene are MGHDK and SYGVNS. The CDR3 region has the DNA TGTGCCAGCAGTGGTACAGGACAGGGTACTAACTATGGCTACACCTTC. This encodes CASSGTGQGTNYGYTF.

In this sample, this clonotype turned up many times. The V and J genes are TRBV3-1 and TRBJ2-3; D remains ambiguous. CDR3 length equals 16 residues. V shed 0 bases and J shed 2 bases, with 12 bases lying between them. Germline CDR1 reads LGHDT; CDR2 reads YNNKEL (reference sequence). CDR3 sequence reads: CASSQDAGFATDTQYF. The CDR3 coding sequence is TGTGCCAGCAGCCAAGATGCCGGTTTTGCCACAGATACGCAGTATTTT.

This chain joins TRBV15 and TRBJ1-5, with D uncertain. Germline V gene lookup returns CDR1 LNHNV and CDR2 YYDKDF (reference sequence). The germline V and J ends were trimmed by 3 bases and 4 bases, with 16 bases remaining between them. The CDR3 contains 16 residues. CDR3 DNA: TGTGCCACCAGCAGTCACAACCCCCGGCCGAATCAGCCCCAGCATTTT. It encodes CATSSHNPRPNQPQHF.

The chain combines TRBV19 with TRBJ2-7, with D possibly matching TRBD2 (5 bases). The CDR3 has 14 amino acids. CDR1 and CDR2 (germline): LNHDA, SQIVND (reference sequence). Trimming took 3 bases from V and 5 from J, leaving 14 bases between them. DNA for the CDR3: TGTGCCAGTAGTATGGCGGGCAGGAGTCACGAGCAGTACGTC. It specifies CASSMAGRSHEQYV.

This clonotype came up many times. The chain combines TRBV7-6 with TRBJ2-5; 9 positions agree with TRBD2. This CDR3 is 16 amino acids long. The V and J ends lost 5 bases and 2 bases, in that order; junction bases with no gene match: 9. Germline-derived CDR1 and CDR2 are SGHVS and FNYEAQ. In nucleotides, the CDR3 is TGTGCCAGCAGCCCACGGCTAGCGGGGCTTCAAGAGACCCAGTACTTC. Translation gives CASSPRLAGLQETQYF.

This clonotype was detected many times. This chain joins TRBV7-8 and TRBJ1-2; D unresolved. This CDR3 has 14 residues. Germline V gives CDR1 SGHVS, CDR2 FQNEAQ. Trimming pared 1 base from V and 5 bases from J, leaving 11 bases between. The CDR3 sequence is CASSLEPALYGYTF. CDR3 coding DNA: TGTGCCAGCAGCTTAGAGCCAGCCTTATATGGCTACACCTTC. The variable domain in full, completed from reference TRBV7-8 and TRBJ1-2, reads GAGVSQSPRYKVAKRGQDVALRCDPISGHVSLFWYQQALGQGPEFLTYFQNEAQLDKSGLPSDRFFAERPEGSVSTLKIQRTQQEDSAVYLCASSLEPALYGYTFGSGTRLTVV.

The chain recombines TRBV6-1 with TRBJ1-4, with D possibly being TRBD1 (5 bases). The CDR3 is 14 amino acids. V lost 3 bases, J lost 4 bases, and 9 bases lay in between. Germline V CDR1 and CDR2: MNHNS, SASEGT. The CDR3 is CASSETVLNEKLFF. In DNA form, the CDR3 reads TGTGCCAGCAGTGAGACAGTACTTAATGAAAAACTGTTTTTT.

This rearrangement joins TRBV20-1 to TRBJ1-1; D possibly corresponds to TRBD1 (5 bases). The CDR3 has 12 residues. Trimming took 3 bases from V and 8 from J, leaving 13 bases between them. Germline CDR1 is DFQATT and CDR2 is SNEGSKA (reference sequence). Here the CDR3 reads CSARSHGGEAFF. The DNA for the CDR3 is TGCAGTGCTAGGAGCCACGGGGGGGAAGCTTTCTTT.

The table lists this clonotype with many counts. J is TRBJ2-7 and V is TRBV7-2; D gene ambiguous. Trimming left V 2 bases short and J 4 bases short, with 15 bases between. Germline CDR1 SGHTA, CDR2 FQGNSA. There are 15 residues in the CDR3. The CDR3 loop is CASSLRPMPRYEQYV. CDR3 nucleotide sequence: TGTGCCAGCAGCTTAAGGCCGATGCCGAGATACGAGCAGTACGTC.

This clonotype was picked up a small number of times. The chain couples TRBV6-6 to TRBJ2-3, with 8 bases aligning to TRBD2. The CDR3 has 14 amino acids. Trimming removed 2 bases from V and 4 bases from J; junction bases left unmatched: 2. The germline CDR1 and CDR2 sequences are MNHNY and SVGAGI (reference sequence). The CDR3 DNA is TGTGCCAGCAGTTACGTAGCGGGACCAGATACGCAGTATTTT. It translates to CASSYVAGPDTQYF.

The rearrangement joins TRBV7-2 to TRBJ2-7, with D unclear. CDR3 length equals 14 residues. CDR1 SGHTA and CDR2 FQGNSA come from the germline V gene. V lost 0 bases, J lost 0 bases, and 6 bases lay in between. CDR3 residues: CASSLAASSYEQYV. The CDR3 DNA is TGTGCCAGCAGCTTAGCGGCTAGCTCCTACGAGCAGTACGTC.

This clonotype has a handful of counts. The J gene is TRBJ2-1, the V gene TRBV6-2 or TRBV6-3; 15 bases are shared with TRBD2. Trimming removed 2 bases from V and 7 bases from J; junction bases left unmatched: 9. Per germline, CDR1 MNHEY and CDR2 SVGEGT. The CDR3 is 18 amino acids. CDR3 residues: CASSYTGTSGGPGNEQFF. DNA of the CDR3: TGTGCCAGCAGTTACACGGGGACTAGCGGGGGGCCGGGGAATGAGCAGTTCTTC.

The rearrangement uses TRBV25-1 and TRBJ1-2; 10 bases fit TRBD1. Germline assignment: CDR1 MGHDK and CDR2 SYGVNS. Losses at the gene ends were 4 bases for V and 4 bases for J; bases not matched to a gene: 6. The CDR3 spans 15 residues. DNA for the CDR3: TGTGCCAGCAGTGGACGACAGGGGGCCACCTATGGCTACACCTTC. This codes for CASSGRQGATYGYTF.

This clonotype was detected ten times or more. This chain uses TRBV12-3 or TRBV12-4 with TRBJ2-7; 9 nucleotides align to TRBD1. The CDR3 is made up of 16 amino acids. After removal of 5 bases from V and 2 bases from J, the junction contained 10 bases not matched to a gene. The CDR3 sequence is CASSPSGTGFTYEQYF. The CDR3 DNA reads as TGTGCCAGCAGTCCGAGCGGGACAGGGTTCACCTACGAGCAGTACTTC.

The gene calls are TRBV4-1 and TRBJ2-5; D tentatively reads TRBD1 or TRBD2 (5 bases each). V shed 4 bases and J shed 1 base, with 13 bases lying between them. The CDR3 has 15 amino acids. The germline gives CDR1 MGHRA, CDR2 YSYEKL. The chain's CDR3 is CASSPEAGAQETQYF. DNA for the CDR3: TGCGCCAGCAGCCCTGAAGCCGGGGCCCAAGAGACCCAGTACTTC.

There are a few counts of this clonotype. J is TRBJ2-7 and V is TRBV7-8; D possibly corresponds to TRBD1 (6 bases). The V gene lost 2 bases and the J gene lost 5 bases, with 10 bases spanning the gap. From germline, CDR1 is SGHVS and CDR2 FQNEAQ. The CDR3 sequence is 13 residues long. The CDR3 loop reads CASSLRRGNEQYV. Written as DNA, the CDR3 is TGTGCCAGCAGCTTACGCAGGGGAAACGAGCAGTACGTC.

This sequence joins TRBV2 and TRBJ2-7; tentative D call: TRBD2 (6 bases). Germline V gene sequence: CDR1 SNHLY, CDR2 FYNNEI. The CDR3 is made up of 11 amino acids. The germline V and J ends were trimmed by 8 bases and 2 bases, with 7 bases remaining between them. CDR3 region: CASGGTYEQYF. CDR3 in DNA: TGTGCCAGCGGCGGGACCTACGAGCAGTACTTC.

The rearrangement joins TRBV13 to TRBJ1-2, with D perhaps matching TRBD1 (5 bases). The CDR3 is made up of 13 amino acids. Trimming took 5 bases from V and 8 from J, leaving 15 bases between them. Germline CDR1 PRHDT, CDR2 FYEKMQ (reference sequence). As DNA, the CDR3 is TGTGCCAGCAGCCCGGGACCGGCGGACGGCTACACCTTC. Its translation is CASSPGPADGYTF.

This clonotype was counted only a few times. This rearrangement joins TRBV6-2 or TRBV6-3 to TRBJ2-1; 8 positions match TRBD1. The trim removed 1 base at V and 6 bases at J, leaving 5 bases unmatched. CDR1 and CDR2 (germline): MNHEY, SVGEGT. The CDR3 spans 15 residues. CDR3 in DNA: TGTGCCAGCAGTTACTGGACAGGGAGAGGCAATGAGCAGTTCTTC. Its protein product is CASSYWTGRGNEQFF.

The genes are TRBV29-1 and TRBJ2-7; 9 bases are a match to TRBD1. The CDR3 runs to 14 residues. With 6 bases clipped from V and 3 bases from J, the junction kept 9 bases outside the gene matches. From germline, CDR1 is SQVTM and CDR2 ANQGSEA. This CDR3 reads CSVLTGTGFYEQYF. As DNA, the CDR3 is TGCAGCGTGCTAACCGGGACAGGGTTCTACGAGCAGTACTTC.